These T cell receptor beta chains were read from a single sample in a study of T cell repertoires in cytomegalovirus infection. MiXCR, applied by TCRdb to the reads, yields one record per CDR3 protein. Here the sample spans about 130,000 distinct CDR3 sequences, approximately 8.8% being singletons. The sample comprised PBMCs. These receptor sequences come from a human donor in good health (CMV status not recorded). Some clones in this sample may be carry-over from other donors' samples. CDR3s include the opening cysteine and the closing phenylalanine or tryptophan. A D gene is named only where the DNA matches it firmly. The size field is filled for only some rows; it gives once, few, many or a size class.

d_call: TRBD1
v_call: TRBV29-1
cdr3_length: 15
clone_size: few
j_call: TRBJ2-3
cdr3_nt: TGCAGCGGCCGGGACAGGGGAACTAGCACAGATACGCAGTATTTT
cdr3_aa: CSGRDRGTSTDTQYF

d_call: TRBD2
v_call: TRBV9
cdr3_length: 16
clone_size: NA
j_call: TRBJ2-3
cdr3_nt: TGTGCCAGCAGCGTAGCCCCAGCGGGGGGAACAGATACGCAGTATTTT
cdr3_aa: CASSVAPAGGTDTQYF

d_call: TRBD1
v_call: TRBV5-1
cdr3_length: 14
clone_size: many
j_call: TRBJ1-1
cdr3_nt: TGCGCCAGCAGCATGGACAGGATGGGCACTGAAGCTTTCTTT
cdr3_aa: CASSMDRMGTEAFF

d_call: TRBD1
v_call: TRBV27
cdr3_length: 18
clone_size: few
j_call: TRBJ2-1
cdr3_nt: TGTGCCAGCAGTTTGGACGGACAGGGGAGCCCCACTTACAATGAGCAGTTCTTC
cdr3_aa: CASSLDGQGSPTYNEQFF

d_call: TRBD1
v_call: TRBV19
cdr3_length: 13
clone_size: few
j_call: TRBJ1-4
cdr3_nt: TGTGCCAGTAGTGGACAGGTTAATGAAAAACTGTTTTTT
cdr3_aa: CASSGQVNEKLFF

d_call: TRBD1
v_call: TRBV25-1
cdr3_length: 14
clone_size: few
j_call: TRBJ2-5
cdr3_nt: TGTGCCAGCAGTGGGACAGGGGGGCAGGAGACCCAGTACTTC
cdr3_aa: CASSGTGGQETQYF

d_call: NA
v_call: TRBV27
cdr3_length: 14
clone_size: many
j_call: TRBJ2-1
cdr3_nt: TGTGCCAGCAGTTCTCGCGACGGTTACAATGAGCAGTTCTTC
cdr3_aa: CASSSRDGYNEQFF

d_call: NA
v_call: TRBV5-4
cdr3_length: 15
clone_size: many
j_call: TRBJ2-3
cdr3_nt: TGTGCCAGCAGCTTGGTCACAGGAGACCTGGATACGCAGTATTTT
cdr3_aa: CASSLVTGDLDTQYF

d_call: TRBD2
v_call: TRBV20-1
cdr3_length: 14
clone_size: few
j_call: TRBJ2-1
cdr3_nt: TGCAGTGCTCCCGCGGGGGGGGCGAGGAATGAGCAGTTCTTC
cdr3_aa: CSAPAGGARNEQFF

d_call: NA
v_call: TRBV15
cdr3_length: 15
clone_size: few
j_call: TRBJ2-3
cdr3_nt: TGTGCCACCAGCACAGGGGACACCGGAGATCATACGCAGTATTTT
cdr3_aa: CATSTGDTGDHTQYF

d_call: TRBD1
v_call: TRBV20-1
cdr3_length: 13
clone_size: NA
j_call: TRBJ1-2
cdr3_nt: TGCAGTGCGACTACAGGGGAGCTGGGAGGCTACACCTTC
cdr3_aa: CSATTGELGGYTF

d_call: NA
v_call: TRBV6-4
cdr3_length: 11
clone_size: NA
j_call: TRBJ2-1
cdr3_nt: TGTGCCAGCAGCGGGGCCAATGAGCAGTTCTTC
cdr3_aa: CASSGANEQFF

d_call: NA
v_call: TRBV5-5
cdr3_length: 14
clone_size: NA
j_call: TRBJ2-2
cdr3_nt: TGTGCCAGCAGGGGGGCGCTGGGCACCGGGGAGCTGTTTTTT
cdr3_aa: CASRGALGTGELFF

d_call: TRBD1
v_call: TRBV4-1
cdr3_length: 16
clone_size: few
j_call: TRBJ1-1
cdr3_nt: TGCGCCAGCAGCCAACCGAGACAGGGGAGGGACACTGAAGCTTTCTTT
cdr3_aa: CASSQPRQGRDTEAFF

d_call: NA
v_call: TRBV7-2
cdr3_length: 14
clone_size: many
j_call: TRBJ2-3
cdr3_nt: TGTGCCAGCAGCTTAGAACCTAGCTTGGATACGCAGTATTTT
cdr3_aa: CASSLEPSLDTQYF

d_call: NA
v_call: TRBV19
cdr3_length: 14
clone_size: NA
j_call: TRBJ1-2
cdr3_nt: TGTGCCAGTAGTTCGTCTACTAGCCACTATGGCTACACCTTC
cdr3_aa: CASSSSTSHYGYTF

d_call: NA
v_call: TRBV7-9
cdr3_length: 15
clone_size: NA
j_call: TRBJ1-4
cdr3_nt: TGTGCCAGCAGCCGTACGACAGGCACTAATGAAAAACTGTTTTTT
cdr3_aa: CASSRTTGTNEKLFF

d_call: TRBD1
v_call: TRBV20-1
cdr3_length: 16
clone_size: many
j_call: TRBJ2-4
cdr3_nt: TGCAGTGCTAGTCTTGCTCCGGACAGGGGGCTGAACATTCAGTACTTC
cdr3_aa: CSASLAPDRGLNIQYF

d_call: TRBD1
v_call: TRBV2
cdr3_length: 17
clone_size: many
j_call: TRBJ2-1
cdr3_nt: TGTGCCAGCAGTGCAACCCCCGGGACAGGGACTTACAATGAGCAGTTCTTC
cdr3_aa: CASSATPGTGTYNEQFF

d_call: TRBD1
v_call: TRBV2
cdr3_length: 12
clone_size: many
j_call: TRBJ1-5
cdr3_nt: TGTGCCAGCAGCCCCGACAGGGGGGAGGATTTTTTC
cdr3_aa: CASSPDRGEDFF

d_call: NA
v_call: TRBV7-2
cdr3_length: 15
clone_size: many
j_call: TRBJ1-1
cdr3_nt: TGTGCCAGCAGCTTAGTGGGTCGATCCGGGACTGAAGCTTTCTTT
cdr3_aa: CASSLVGRSGTEAFF

d_call: NA
v_call: TRBV29-1
cdr3_length: 11
clone_size: few
j_call: TRBJ1-1
cdr3_nt: TGCAGCGTTGTCACCAACACTGAAGCTTTCTTT
cdr3_aa: CSVVTNTEAFF

d_call: NA
v_call: TRBV20-1
cdr3_length: 14
clone_size: NA
j_call: TRBJ2-3
cdr3_nt: TGCAGTGCTCTCGGGGGAGATCGGCCAGATACGCAGTATTTT
cdr3_aa: CSALGGDRPDTQYF

d_call: NA
v_call: TRBV29-1
cdr3_length: 11
clone_size: few
j_call: TRBJ2-3
cdr3_nt: TGCAGCCAGAGGGGAACAGATACGCAGTATTTT
cdr3_aa: CSQRGTDTQYF

d_call: NA
v_call: TRBV7-2
cdr3_length: 12
clone_size: many
j_call: TRBJ2-3
cdr3_nt: TGTGCCAGCAGCTTAGGGACAGATACGCAGTATTTT
cdr3_aa: CASSLGTDTQYF

d_call: NA
v_call: TRBV14
cdr3_length: 13
clone_size: NA
j_call: TRBJ2-7
cdr3_nt: TGTGCCAGCAGCTCCCAACCCCCCTACGAGCAGTACTTC
cdr3_aa: CASSSQPPYEQYF

d_call: TRBD2
v_call: TRBV28
cdr3_length: 15
clone_size: few
j_call: TRBJ2-3
cdr3_nt: TGTGCCAGCAGGATTAGCGGGGTTAGCACAGATACGCAGTATTTT
cdr3_aa: CASRISGVSTDTQYF

d_call: TRBD2
v_call: TRBV24-1
cdr3_length: 15
clone_size: NA
j_call: TRBJ2-1
cdr3_nt: TGTGCCACCAGTGAAAGCGGACTAGCGGACAATGAGCAGTTCTTC
cdr3_aa: CATSESGLADNEQFF

d_call: TRBD2
v_call: TRBV7-9
cdr3_length: 15
clone_size: many
j_call: TRBJ2-5
cdr3_nt: TGTGCCAGCAGCGGTAGTGGGGGGGACCAAGAGACCCAGTACTTC
cdr3_aa: CASSGSGGDQETQYF

d_call: TRBD2
v_call: TRBV6-6
cdr3_length: 15
clone_size: NA
j_call: TRBJ2-2
cdr3_nt: TGTGCCAGCGGGCCGAGCGGGGCCAGGACCGGGGAGCTGTTTTTT
cdr3_aa: CASGPSGARTGELFF

d_call: NA
v_call: TRBV11-1
cdr3_length: 14
clone_size: NA
j_call: TRBJ2-1
cdr3_nt: TGTGCCAGCAGCTTAAGAGGGGGGATCGATGAGCAGTTCTTC
cdr3_aa: CASSLRGGIDEQFF

d_call: NA
v_call: TRBV7-9
cdr3_length: 16
clone_size: many
j_call: TRBJ1-4
cdr3_nt: TGTGCCAGCAGCTTTAACGTCCTTGGAACTAATGAAAAACTGTTTTTT
cdr3_aa: CASSFNVLGTNEKLFF

d_call: NA
v_call: TRBV6-5
cdr3_length: 13
clone_size: many
j_call: TRBJ2-7
cdr3_nt: TGTGCCAGCAGTCTTCAGGGTGGCGTCGAGCAGTACTTC
cdr3_aa: CASSLQGGVEQYF

d_call: NA
v_call: TRBV2
cdr3_length: 15
clone_size: many
j_call: TRBJ2-1
cdr3_nt: TGTGCCAGCAGACATGACACGGGCTCCTACAATGAGCAGTTCTTC
cdr3_aa: CASRHDTGSYNEQFF

d_call: NA
v_call: TRBV19
cdr3_length: 13
clone_size: many
j_call: TRBJ1-5
cdr3_nt: TGTGCCAGTAGTATAGGAGGGGATCAGCCCCAGCATTTT
cdr3_aa: CASSIGGDQPQHF

d_call: NA
v_call: TRBV10-3
cdr3_length: 11
clone_size: many
j_call: TRBJ1-1
cdr3_nt: TGTGCCGTCCAGGGTGGCACTGAAGCTTTCTTT
cdr3_aa: CAVQGGTEAFF

d_call: NA
v_call: TRBV29-1
cdr3_length: 13
clone_size: NA
j_call: TRBJ2-2
cdr3_nt: TGCAGCGTTGCCTCCATGAACACCGGGGAGCTGTTTTTT
cdr3_aa: CSVASMNTGELFF

d_call: NA
v_call: TRBV20-1
cdr3_length: 15
clone_size: NA
j_call: TRBJ2-6
cdr3_nt: TGCAGTGCTAGAGACCCTCAGGGTGGGGCCAACGTCCTGACTTTC
cdr3_aa: CSARDPQGGANVLTF

d_call: NA
v_call: TRBV6-6
cdr3_length: 14
clone_size: many
j_call: TRBJ1-1
cdr3_nt: TGTGCCAGCAGTTACGAGCAGGTGAACACTGAAGCTTTCTTT
cdr3_aa: CASSYEQVNTEAFF

d_call: NA
v_call: TRBV19
cdr3_length: 14
clone_size: few
j_call: TRBJ1-1
cdr3_nt: TGTGCCAGTAGTATATGGGCAGGGGCCGATGAAGCTTTCTTT
cdr3_aa: CASSIWAGADEAFF

d_call: NA
v_call: TRBV2
cdr3_length: 11
clone_size: few
j_call: TRBJ2-2
cdr3_nt: TGTGCCAGCAGGGTCACCGGGGAGCTGTTTTTT
cdr3_aa: CASRVTGELFF

d_call: TRBD1
v_call: TRBV7-6
cdr3_length: 14
clone_size: many
j_call: TRBJ2-2
cdr3_nt: TGTGCCAGCAGCCGGGACAGGGGTCCCGGGGAGCTGTTTTTT
cdr3_aa: CASSRDRGPGELFF

d_call: TRBD1
v_call: TRBV2
cdr3_length: 15
clone_size: many
j_call: TRBJ1-6
cdr3_nt: TGTGCCAGCAGTGAGGGGACAGGGTATAATTCACCCCTCCACTTT
cdr3_aa: CASSEGTGYNSPLHF

d_call: NA
v_call: TRBV20-1
cdr3_length: 14
clone_size: few
j_call: TRBJ2-5
cdr3_nt: TGCAGTGCTCCCCATGGAGGGGGGCGCGAGACCCAGTACTTC
cdr3_aa: CSAPHGGGRETQYF

d_call: NA
v_call: TRBV7-2
cdr3_length: 11
clone_size: many
j_call: TRBJ2-7
cdr3_nt: TGTGCCAGCAGCTTAGAGTCTCCGCAGTACTTC
cdr3_aa: CASSLESPQYF

d_call: NA
v_call: TRBV11-2
cdr3_length: 13
clone_size: many
j_call: TRBJ2-1
cdr3_nt: TGTGCCAGCAGCTCGACTAGATACAATGAGCAGTTCTTC
cdr3_aa: CASSSTRYNEQFF

d_call: NA
v_call: TRBV6-1
cdr3_length: 14
clone_size: many
j_call: TRBJ1-2
cdr3_nt: TGTGCCAGCAGTGAGCAGGGCGGAGGATATGGCTACACCTTC
cdr3_aa: CASSEQGGGYGYTF

d_call: NA
v_call: TRBV3-1
cdr3_length: 15
clone_size: once
j_call: TRBJ2-1
cdr3_nt: TGTGCCAGCAGCCAAAACAGTATCTCCTACAATGAGCAGTTCTTC
cdr3_aa: CASSQNSISYNEQFF

d_call: NA
v_call: TRBV15
cdr3_length: 13
clone_size: few
j_call: TRBJ1-3
cdr3_nt: TGTGCCACCAGCAGGAAACCCGGAAACACCATATATTTT
cdr3_aa: CATSRKPGNTIYF

d_call: NA
v_call: TRBV4-1
cdr3_length: 13
clone_size: many
j_call: TRBJ1-2
cdr3_nt: TGCGCCAGCAGCCAAACCCCAAGCTATGGCTACACCTTC
cdr3_aa: CASSQTPSYGYTF